These T cell receptor beta chains were read from a single sample in a study of CD8 T cells in Susac syndrome. TCRdb passed the immunoSEQ multiplex PCR reads through MiXCR, listing each CDR3 protein once. The data contain more than 150,000 distinct CDR3 sequences, over 85% of them seen just once; the ten biggest clones take up about 0.21%. The sequencing sample was made of CD8+ T cells from PBMCs. The source of these receptors is a human donor with multiple sclerosis. The CDR3 runs from the conserved cysteine through the conserved F or W. D genes are given only for firm matches. The size field is filled for only some rows; it gives once, few, many or a size class.

cdr3_nt: TGCGCCAGCAGCCTCGTATCAGGGGGAAATCAGCCCCAGCATTTT; cdr3_aa: CASSLVSGGNQPQHF; d_call: TRBD1; v_call: TRBV4-1; j_call: TRBJ1-5; clone_size: -
cdr3_nt: TGTGCCACCAGCAGAACTAAGGGCACAGATACGCAGTATTTT; cdr3_aa: CATSRTKGTDTQYF; d_call: -; v_call: TRBV15; j_call: TRBJ2-3; clone_size: once
cdr3_nt: TGCAGCGTTGAAGAGACGGGGCATTCCGAAGCTTTCTTT; cdr3_aa: CSVEETGHSEAFF; d_call: -; v_call: TRBV29-1; j_call: TRBJ1-1; clone_size: -
cdr3_nt: TGTGCCATCCATCCGGGGGCTACTAACTATGGCTACACCTTC; cdr3_aa: CAIHPGATNYGYTF; d_call: -; v_call: TRBV10-3; j_call: TRBJ1-2; clone_size: -
cdr3_nt: TGTGCCAGCAGCGCCGCGGGGGAAGGCTACAATGAGCAGTTCTTC; cdr3_aa: CASSAAGEGYNEQFF; d_call: TRBD2; v_call: TRBV13; j_call: TRBJ2-1; clone_size: -
cdr3_nt: TGTGCCTCCGCCGGGCCGGTGACCTCCTACAATGAGCAGTTCTTC; cdr3_aa: CASAGPVTSYNEQFF; d_call: -; v_call: TRBV2; j_call: TRBJ2-1; clone_size: -
cdr3_nt: TGCGCCAGCAGCTTGGCTGCGTACACTGAAGCTTTCTTT; cdr3_aa: CASSLAAYTEAFF; d_call: -; v_call: TRBV5-1; j_call: TRBJ1-1; clone_size: -
cdr3_nt: TGTGCCACCAGCAGAGTTCCCACGGGGGGCACAGATACGCAGTATTTT; cdr3_aa: CATSRVPTGGTDTQYF; d_call: -; v_call: TRBV15; j_call: TRBJ2-3; clone_size: -
cdr3_nt: TGCAGCGTTTTGACAAGATGGCCTGGCTACACCTTC; cdr3_aa: CSVLTRWPGYTF; d_call: -; v_call: TRBV29-1; j_call: TRBJ1-2; clone_size: -
cdr3_nt: TGTGCCAGCGGTAACGGGGGATCCTACGAGCAGTACTTC; cdr3_aa: CASGNGGSYEQYF; d_call: -; v_call: TRBV27; j_call: TRBJ2-7; clone_size: -
cdr3_nt: TGTGCCAGCAGCCCTTGGGGCGGGGGGCTCCCAGGGGAGCAGTTCTTC; cdr3_aa: CASSPWGGGLPGEQFF; d_call: TRBD2; v_call: TRBV27; j_call: TRBJ2-1; clone_size: -
cdr3_nt: TGTGCCAGCAGTTACGCTGACACCCTCGCGAAGACCCAGTACTTC; cdr3_aa: CASSYADTLAKTQYF; d_call: -; v_call: TRBV2; j_call: TRBJ2-5; clone_size: -
cdr3_nt: TGTGCCAGCAGCGTGACAGGGATTAATTCAGATACGCAGTATTTT; cdr3_aa: CASSVTGINSDTQYF; d_call: TRBD1; v_call: TRBV9; j_call: TRBJ2-3; clone_size: -
cdr3_nt: TGTGCCAGCAGCCCCTGGAAGGGGGCGTTTGGCTACACCTTC; cdr3_aa: CASSPWKGAFGYTF; d_call: TRBD1; v_call: TRBV14; j_call: TRBJ1-2; clone_size: -
cdr3_nt: TGCGCCAGCAGTCAAGCAGGGCGAAGGGGCACCGGGGAGCTGTTTTTT; cdr3_aa: CASSQAGRRGTGELFF; d_call: -; v_call: TRBV23-1; j_call: TRBJ2-2; clone_size: -
cdr3_nt: TGTGCCAGCAGTTTACTGATCGGGACAGCGGAGACCCAGTACTTC; cdr3_aa: CASSLLIGTAETQYF; d_call: TRBD1; v_call: TRBV27; j_call: TRBJ2-5; clone_size: -
cdr3_nt: TGTGCCAGCTCCCTAGCGCGATTACGTAGCACAGATACGCAGTATTTT; cdr3_aa: CASSLARLRSTDTQYF; d_call: -; v_call: TRBV28; j_call: TRBJ2-3; clone_size: -
cdr3_nt: TGTGCCAGCAGCCAAGATTTTGGGGGAAGAACCGGGGAGCTGTTTTTT; cdr3_aa: CASSQDFGGRTGELFF; d_call: -; v_call: TRBV14; j_call: TRBJ2-2; clone_size: -
cdr3_nt: TGCAGCGTTGAAGACCAAACAGGGGGACGGAGATACAATGAGCAGTTCTTC; cdr3_aa: CSVEDQTGGRRYNEQFF; d_call: TRBD1; v_call: TRBV29-1; j_call: TRBJ2-1; clone_size: -
cdr3_nt: TGTGCCAGCAGCTTAGCGGAGGGATTAGTCGTATTGAACATTCAGTACTTC; cdr3_aa: CASSLAEGLVVLNIQYF; d_call: -; v_call: TRBV7-8; j_call: TRBJ2-4; clone_size: -
cdr3_nt: TGTGCCACCAGCAGAGATAGAGGTGGACAGACGCATGGCTACACCTTC; cdr3_aa: CATSRDRGGQTHGYTF; d_call: -; v_call: TRBV15; j_call: TRBJ1-2; clone_size: -
cdr3_nt: TGCAGCGTTGAAGGGCTAGCGGGGGGCTCCTACAATGAGCAGTTCTTC; cdr3_aa: CSVEGLAGGSYNEQFF; d_call: TRBD2; v_call: TRBV29-1; j_call: TRBJ2-1; clone_size: -
cdr3_nt: TGTGCCAGCTCACCACTTAAGGAGGGACTCCGAGAGACCCAGTACTTC; cdr3_aa: CASSPLKEGLRETQYF; d_call: -; v_call: TRBV18; j_call: TRBJ2-5; clone_size: -
cdr3_nt: TGCAGCGTTGCCCCTACGACAGGGAGCTATGGCTACACCTTC; cdr3_aa: CSVAPTTGSYGYTF; d_call: TRBD1; v_call: TRBV29-1; j_call: TRBJ1-2; clone_size: once
cdr3_nt: TGTGCCAGCAGTTTTACGGGGAAAGAGACCCAGTACTTC; cdr3_aa: CASSFTGKETQYF; d_call: -; v_call: TRBV12-3/TRBV12-4; j_call: TRBJ2-5; clone_size: -
cdr3_nt: TGTGCCAGCAGCGTAAAATCTGGTGGAACCGACAGGGAGGGATCACCCCTCCACTTT; cdr3_aa: CASSVKSGGTDREGSPLHF; d_call: TRBD1; v_call: TRBV9; j_call: TRBJ1-6; clone_size: -
cdr3_nt: TGTGCCAGCAGCCTCAGCGGTAGCTCCTACAATGAGCAGTTCTTC; cdr3_aa: CASSLSGSSYNEQFF; d_call: -; v_call: TRBV11-2; j_call: TRBJ2-1; clone_size: -
cdr3_nt: TGTGCCTGGAGTCTCGCGGACACTCGAAATCAGCCCCAGCATTTT; cdr3_aa: CAWSLADTRNQPQHF; d_call: -; v_call: TRBV30; j_call: TRBJ1-5; clone_size: -
cdr3_nt: TGTGCCAGCAGCGAGCGGACAGGGGACGAGCAGTACTTC; cdr3_aa: CASSERTGDEQYF; d_call: TRBD1; v_call: TRBV13; j_call: TRBJ2-7; clone_size: -
cdr3_nt: TGCAGCGCAGACTGCCCTGAAGCTTTCTTT; cdr3_aa: CSADCPEAFF; d_call: -; v_call: TRBV29-1; j_call: TRBJ1-1; clone_size: -
cdr3_nt: TGTGCCAGCAGCCCTGGGACCTCCGGCGAGCAGTACTTC; cdr3_aa: CASSPGTSGEQYF; d_call: -; v_call: TRBV4-2; j_call: TRBJ2-7; clone_size: -
cdr3_nt: TGTGCCAGCAGTTACGGACAGGGCAGTAATTCACCCCTCCACTTT; cdr3_aa: CASSYGQGSNSPLHF; d_call: TRBD1; v_call: TRBV27; j_call: TRBJ1-6; clone_size: -
cdr3_nt: TGTGCCACCAGCAGTGGGACAGTTCTGAACACTGAAGCTTTCTTT; cdr3_aa: CATSSGTVLNTEAFF; d_call: TRBD1; v_call: TRBV15; j_call: TRBJ1-1; clone_size: -
cdr3_nt: TGTGCCAGCAGCCAAGATCGCACCGGGGAGCTGTTTTTT; cdr3_aa: CASSQDRTGELFF; d_call: -; v_call: TRBV4-2; j_call: TRBJ2-2; clone_size: -
cdr3_nt: TGTGCCAGCAGCTTGGGTGTGGGCTACGAGCAGTACTTC; cdr3_aa: CASSLGVGYEQYF; d_call: -; v_call: TRBV5-6; j_call: TRBJ2-7; clone_size: -
cdr3_nt: TGTGCCAGCGACTTGGCAGGGAGGTACGAGCAGTACTTC; cdr3_aa: CASDLAGRYEQYF; d_call: -; v_call: TRBV27; j_call: TRBJ2-7; clone_size: -
cdr3_nt: TGTGCCACCAGTGACAACCACTACGAGCAGTACTTC; cdr3_aa: CATSDNHYEQYF; d_call: -; v_call: TRBV15; j_call: TRBJ2-7; clone_size: -
cdr3_nt: TGTGCCAGCAACCCCGGTTTGGGGGCAGGAGAGACCCAGTACTTC; cdr3_aa: CASNPGLGAGETQYF; d_call: -; v_call: TRBV6-6; j_call: TRBJ2-5; clone_size: -
cdr3_nt: TGTGCCGCGGGACTACCCGGGGAGCTGTTTTTT; cdr3_aa: CAAGLPGELFF; d_call: TRBD2; v_call: TRBV15; j_call: TRBJ2-2; clone_size: -
cdr3_nt: TGTGCCAGCAGTTACCTTGGTTTAGAGACCCAGTACTTC; cdr3_aa: CASSYLGLETQYF; d_call: -; v_call: TRBV6-5; j_call: TRBJ2-5; clone_size: -
cdr3_nt: TGCGCCAGCAGTCCGGGACAGAACACCGGGGAGCTGTTTTTT; cdr3_aa: CASSPGQNTGELFF; d_call: -; v_call: TRBV10-2; j_call: TRBJ2-2; clone_size: -
cdr3_nt: TGCGCCAGCCAAGGAGGGGGAACCTACGAGCAGTACTTC; cdr3_aa: CASQGGGTYEQYF; d_call: -; v_call: TRBV5-1; j_call: TRBJ2-7; clone_size: -
cdr3_nt: TGTGCCAGCAACAGTCTCCAAGAGGGCACAGATACGCAGTATTTT; cdr3_aa: CASNSLQEGTDTQYF; d_call: -; v_call: TRBV9; j_call: TRBJ2-3; clone_size: -
cdr3_nt: TGCAGCGCTCAATCGGGACTCTGGCGGAATGAGCAGTTCTTC; cdr3_aa: CSAQSGLWRNEQFF; d_call: -; v_call: TRBV29-1; j_call: TRBJ2-1; clone_size: -
cdr3_nt: TGTGCCAGCAGCGTAGGGGGGGCAGCGATCGAGCAGTACTTC; cdr3_aa: CASSVGGAAIEQYF; d_call: -; v_call: TRBV9; j_call: TRBJ2-7; clone_size: -
cdr3_nt: TGTGCCAGCAGCTCTGAGGACGGCTACTATGGCTACACCTTC; cdr3_aa: CASSSEDGYYGYTF; d_call: -; v_call: TRBV11-2; j_call: TRBJ1-2; clone_size: -
cdr3_nt: TGTGCCACCAGCGTAAGACAGGGCACAGATACGCAGTATTTT; cdr3_aa: CATSVRQGTDTQYF; d_call: -; v_call: TRBV15; j_call: TRBJ2-3; clone_size: -
cdr3_nt: TGTGCCTGGAGAGTTCAGGGGAGGCACAATGAGCAGTTCTTC; cdr3_aa: CAWRVQGRHNEQFF; d_call: -; v_call: TRBV30; j_call: TRBJ2-1; clone_size: -